The clone carrying this T cell receptor (beta chain) was observed many times. The antigen is undetermined. This entry is derived from a study of naive and memory T cell subsets. An equimolar mix of two oligonucleotides served as the beta constant-region primer for TRBC1 and TRBC2. Nested alpha and beta constant-region primers with the SP2 primer drove four PCR rounds on ligated cDNA. One entry per CDR3 protein results from TCRdb running MiXCR on the UMI-ligation and nested PCR reads. The table includes roughly 100,000 distinct CDR3 sequences, roughly 15% detected once. Study-wide points: A few larger clonotypes appeared in naive repertoires, especially CD8, possibly memory cells re-expressing CD45RA.

CDR1 is SGHDT, CDR2 YYEEEE, per germline. The CDR3 is 12 residues long. With 4 bases removed from V and 5 bases from J, the gap between germline ends came to 7 bases. This clonotype was obtained from a human donor in good health. Source material: naive CD8+ T cells from blood. The V call is TRBV5-6, the J call TRBJ2-1; TRBD1 might be the D (5 bases). The CDR3 is CASSQGDNEQFF. As DNA, the CDR3 is TGTGCCAGCAGCCAGGGTGACAATGAGCAGTTCTTC.